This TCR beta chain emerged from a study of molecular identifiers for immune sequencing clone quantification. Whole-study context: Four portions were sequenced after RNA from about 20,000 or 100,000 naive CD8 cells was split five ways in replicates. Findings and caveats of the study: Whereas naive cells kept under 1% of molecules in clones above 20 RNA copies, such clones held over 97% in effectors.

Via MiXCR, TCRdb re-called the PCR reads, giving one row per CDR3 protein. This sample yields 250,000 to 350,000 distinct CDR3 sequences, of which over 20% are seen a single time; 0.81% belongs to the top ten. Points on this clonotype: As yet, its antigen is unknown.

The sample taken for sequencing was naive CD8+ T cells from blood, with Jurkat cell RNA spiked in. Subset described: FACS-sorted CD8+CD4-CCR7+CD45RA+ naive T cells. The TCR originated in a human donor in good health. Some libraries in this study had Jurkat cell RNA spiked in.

CDR3 region: CASSLDRGGRTEAFF. CDR3 DNA sequence: TGTGCCAGCAGCCTCGACAGGGGTGGTAGGACTGAAGCTTTCTTT. V and J are TRBV11-2 and TRBJ1-1; 8 bases align to TRBD1. V was pared by 5 bases and J by 5 bases, with 10 bases of the junction left unmatched. The CDR3 runs 15 residues. From germline, CDR1 is SGHAT and CDR2 FQNNGV.